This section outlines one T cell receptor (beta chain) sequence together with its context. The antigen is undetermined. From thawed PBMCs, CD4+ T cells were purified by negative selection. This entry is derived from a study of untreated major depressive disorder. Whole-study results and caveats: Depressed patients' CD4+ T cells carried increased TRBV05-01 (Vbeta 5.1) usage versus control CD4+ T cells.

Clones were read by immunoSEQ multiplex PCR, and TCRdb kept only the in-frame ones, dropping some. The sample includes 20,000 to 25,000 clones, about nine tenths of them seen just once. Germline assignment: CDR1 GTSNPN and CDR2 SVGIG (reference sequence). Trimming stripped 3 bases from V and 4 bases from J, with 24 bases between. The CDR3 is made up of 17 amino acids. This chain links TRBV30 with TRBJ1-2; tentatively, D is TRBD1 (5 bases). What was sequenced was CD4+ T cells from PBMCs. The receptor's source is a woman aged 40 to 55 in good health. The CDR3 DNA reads TGTGCCTGGAGAAGTTGGTTTAGGGGCAGACGATCCTATGGCTACACCTTC. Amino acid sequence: CAWRSWFRGRRSYGYTF.